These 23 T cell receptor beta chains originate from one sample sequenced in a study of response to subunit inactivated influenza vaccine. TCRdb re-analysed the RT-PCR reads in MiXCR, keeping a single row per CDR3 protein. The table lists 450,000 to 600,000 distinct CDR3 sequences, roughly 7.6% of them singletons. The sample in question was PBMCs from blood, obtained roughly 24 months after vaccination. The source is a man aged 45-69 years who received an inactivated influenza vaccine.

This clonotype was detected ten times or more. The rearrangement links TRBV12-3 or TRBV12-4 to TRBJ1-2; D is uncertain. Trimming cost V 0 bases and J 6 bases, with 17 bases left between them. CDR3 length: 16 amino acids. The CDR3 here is CASSLASRSSRDGYTF. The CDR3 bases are TGTGCCAGCAGTTTAGCGTCTCGGAGCTCGCGGGATGGCTACACCTTC.

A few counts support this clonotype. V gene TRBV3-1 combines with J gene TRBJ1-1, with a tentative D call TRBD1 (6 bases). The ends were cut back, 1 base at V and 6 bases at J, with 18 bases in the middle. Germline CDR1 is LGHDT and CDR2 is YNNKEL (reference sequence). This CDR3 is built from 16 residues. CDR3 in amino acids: CASSQAGTRLHAEAFF. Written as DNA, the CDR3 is TGTGCCAGCAGCCAAGCCGGGACAAGACTTCACGCTGAAGCTTTCTTT.

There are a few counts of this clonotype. The CDR3 DNA reads TGTGCCAGCAGTGAAGCGGGCCCCGACGGGGAGCTGTTTTTT. This encodes CASSEAGPDGELFF. The chain links TRBV6-1 to TRBJ2-2; D gene unclear. Germline values: CDR1 MNHNS, CDR2 SASEGT. There are 14 residues in the CDR3. The V end lost 0 bases, the J end lost 7 bases, and 9 bases lay between the germline ends.

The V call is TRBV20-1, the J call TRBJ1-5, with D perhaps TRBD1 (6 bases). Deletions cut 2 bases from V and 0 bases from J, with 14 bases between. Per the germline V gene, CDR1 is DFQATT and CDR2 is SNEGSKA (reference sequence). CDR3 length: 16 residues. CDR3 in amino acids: CSARSRGLYSNQPQHF. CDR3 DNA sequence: TGCAGTGCTAGAAGTCGGGGGCTATATAGCAATCAGCCCCAGCATTTT.

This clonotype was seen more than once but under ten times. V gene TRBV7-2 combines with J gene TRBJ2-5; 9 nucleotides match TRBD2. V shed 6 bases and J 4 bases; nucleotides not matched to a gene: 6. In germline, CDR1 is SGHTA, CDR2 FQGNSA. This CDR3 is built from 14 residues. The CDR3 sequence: CASRYSSGRETQYF. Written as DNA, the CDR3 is TGTGCCAGCAGATACAGTAGCGGGAGAGAGACCCAGTACTTC.

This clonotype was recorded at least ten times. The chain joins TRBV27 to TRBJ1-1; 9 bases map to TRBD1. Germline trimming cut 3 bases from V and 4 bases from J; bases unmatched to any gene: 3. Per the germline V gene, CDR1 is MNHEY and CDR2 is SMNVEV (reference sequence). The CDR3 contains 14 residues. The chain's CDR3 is CASSLTGGSTEAFF. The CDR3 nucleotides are TGTGCCAGCAGTTTGACAGGGGGGAGCACTGAAGCTTTCTTT.

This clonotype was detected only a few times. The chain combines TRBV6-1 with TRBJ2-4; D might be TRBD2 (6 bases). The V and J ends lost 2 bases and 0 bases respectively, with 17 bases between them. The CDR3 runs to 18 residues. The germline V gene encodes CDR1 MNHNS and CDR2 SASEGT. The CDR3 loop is CASSEKVRPGVAKNIQYF. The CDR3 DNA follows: TGTGCCAGCAGTGAAAAAGTGCGTCCGGGAGTAGCCAAAAACATTCAGTACTTC.

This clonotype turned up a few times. This CDR3 reads CASSHHSSPLYNEQFF. The CDR3 bases are TGTGCCAGCAGCCACCACTCAAGCCCGCTCTACAATGAGCAGTTCTTC. The genes are TRBV3-1 and TRBJ2-1; no clear D. Germline lookup yields CDR1 LGHDT and CDR2 YNNKEL (reference sequence). The V end lost 3 bases, the J end lost 3 bases, and 15 bases lay between the germline ends. CDR3 length equals 16 residues.

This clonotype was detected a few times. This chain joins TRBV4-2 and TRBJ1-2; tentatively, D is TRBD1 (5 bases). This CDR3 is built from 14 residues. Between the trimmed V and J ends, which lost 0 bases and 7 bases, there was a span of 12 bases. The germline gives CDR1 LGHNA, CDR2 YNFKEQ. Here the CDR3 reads CASSQDRTQGGYTF. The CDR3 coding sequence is TGTGCCAGCAGCCAAGATAGGACCCAGGGTGGCTACACCTTC.

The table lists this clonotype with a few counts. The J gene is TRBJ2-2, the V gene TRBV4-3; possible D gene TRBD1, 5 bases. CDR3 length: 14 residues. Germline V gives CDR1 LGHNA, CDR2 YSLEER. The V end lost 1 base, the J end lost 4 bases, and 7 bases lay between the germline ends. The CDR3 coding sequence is TGCGCCAGCAGCCAAGGGGGCCCCACCGGGGAGCTGTTTTTT. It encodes CASSQGGPTGELFF.

This chain's CDR3 is CASSQDLGRGTYEQYF. In DNA, the CDR3 is TGCGCCAGCAGCCAAGATTTAGGCAGGGGAACCTACGAGCAGTACTTC. This chain connects TRBV4-3 to TRBJ2-7; D is perhaps TRBD1 (6 bases). The CDR3 spans 16 residues. V lost 0 bases and J 2 bases, leaving 14 bases between the germline ends. CDR1 LGHNA and CDR2 YSLEER come from the germline V gene.

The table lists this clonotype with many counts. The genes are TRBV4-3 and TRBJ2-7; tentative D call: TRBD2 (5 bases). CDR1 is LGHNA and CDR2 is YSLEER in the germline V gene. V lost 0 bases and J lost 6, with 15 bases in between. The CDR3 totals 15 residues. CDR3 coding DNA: TGCGCCAGCAGCCAAGATGGTAGCGCTAACGGCGAGCAGTACTTC. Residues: CASSQDGSANGEQYF.

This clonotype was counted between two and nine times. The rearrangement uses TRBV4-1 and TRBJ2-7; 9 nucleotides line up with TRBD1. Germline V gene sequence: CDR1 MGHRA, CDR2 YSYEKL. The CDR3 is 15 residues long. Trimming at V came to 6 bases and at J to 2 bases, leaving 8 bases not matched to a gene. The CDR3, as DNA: TGCGCCAGCAGGCTTGGACAGGGGAGAACCTACGAGCAGTACTTC. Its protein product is CASRLGQGRTYEQYF.

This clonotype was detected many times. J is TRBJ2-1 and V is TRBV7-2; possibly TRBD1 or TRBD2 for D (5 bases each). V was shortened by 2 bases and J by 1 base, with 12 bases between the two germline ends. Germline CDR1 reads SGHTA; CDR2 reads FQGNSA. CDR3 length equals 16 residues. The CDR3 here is CASSLQGDLSYNEQFF. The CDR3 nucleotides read TGTGCCAGCAGCTTACAAGGGGACCTTTCCTACAATGAGCAGTTCTTC.

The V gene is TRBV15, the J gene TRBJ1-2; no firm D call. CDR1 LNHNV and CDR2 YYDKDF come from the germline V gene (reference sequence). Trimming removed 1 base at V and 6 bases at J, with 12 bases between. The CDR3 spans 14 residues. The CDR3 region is CATSRVAGGDGYTF. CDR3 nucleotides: TGTGCCACCAGCAGAGTGGCGGGTGGGGATGGCTACACCTTC.

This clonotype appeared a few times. Written as DNA, the CDR3 is TGTGCCAGCAGCTTAGCCCCGACACTGTCAGATACGCAGTATTTT. Its protein is CASSLAPTLSDTQYF. This rearrangement joins TRBV11-2 to TRBJ2-3, with D hard to call. V lost 1 base and J lost 4, with 12 bases in between. Germline values: CDR1 SGHAT, CDR2 FQNNGV. The CDR3 runs 15 residues.

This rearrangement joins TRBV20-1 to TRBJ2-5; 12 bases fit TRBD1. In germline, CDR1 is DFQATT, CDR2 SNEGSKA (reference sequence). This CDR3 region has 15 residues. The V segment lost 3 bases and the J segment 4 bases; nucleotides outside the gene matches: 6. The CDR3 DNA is TGCAGTGCTAGTGGTGGGACAGGGGGCAGAGAGACCCAGTACTTC. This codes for CSASGGTGGRETQYF.

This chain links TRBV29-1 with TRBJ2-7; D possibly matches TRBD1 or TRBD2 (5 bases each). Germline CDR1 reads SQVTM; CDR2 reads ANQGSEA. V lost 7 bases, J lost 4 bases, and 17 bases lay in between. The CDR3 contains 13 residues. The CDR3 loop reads CSATPRGRYEQYF. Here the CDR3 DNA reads TGCAGCGCTACCCCCCGGGGCCGTTACGAGCAGTACTTC.

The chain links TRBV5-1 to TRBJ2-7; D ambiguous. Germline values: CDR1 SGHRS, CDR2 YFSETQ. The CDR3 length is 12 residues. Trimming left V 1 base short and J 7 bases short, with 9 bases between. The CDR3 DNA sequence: TGCGCCAGCAGCTTGAACGGGCGAGAGCAGTACTTC. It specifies CASSLNGREQYF.

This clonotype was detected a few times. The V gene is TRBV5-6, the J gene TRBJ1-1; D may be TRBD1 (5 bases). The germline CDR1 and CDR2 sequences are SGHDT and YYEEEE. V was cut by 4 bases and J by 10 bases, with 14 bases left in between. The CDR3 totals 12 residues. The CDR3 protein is CASSPGGGGAFF. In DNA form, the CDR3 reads TGTGCCAGCAGCCCCGGCGGCGGGGGAGCTTTCTTT.

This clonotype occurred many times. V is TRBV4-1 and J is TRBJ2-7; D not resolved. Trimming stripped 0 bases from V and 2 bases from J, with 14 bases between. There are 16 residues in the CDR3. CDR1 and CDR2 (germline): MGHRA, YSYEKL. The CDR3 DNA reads TGCGCCAGCAGCCAAGATCCCGGCTCAACGACCTACGAGCAGTACTTC. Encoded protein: CASSQDPGSTTYEQYF.

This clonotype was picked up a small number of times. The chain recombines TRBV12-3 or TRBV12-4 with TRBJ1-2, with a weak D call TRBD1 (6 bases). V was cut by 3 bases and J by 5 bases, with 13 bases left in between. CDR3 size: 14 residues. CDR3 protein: CASSFAGAGYGYTF. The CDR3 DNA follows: TGTGCCAGCAGTTTCGCAGGGGCAGGGTATGGCTACACCTTC.

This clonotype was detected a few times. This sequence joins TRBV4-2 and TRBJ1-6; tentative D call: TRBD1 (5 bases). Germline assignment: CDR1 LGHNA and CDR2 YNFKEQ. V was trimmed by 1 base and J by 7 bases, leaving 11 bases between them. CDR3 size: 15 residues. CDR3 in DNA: TGTGCCAGCAGCCAAGGACAGACGCCAAATTCACCCCTCCACTTT. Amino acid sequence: CASSQGQTPNSPLHF.